These 7 T cell receptor beta chains share one sample of origin, sequenced in a study of blood T cell repertoires in COVID-19. Sequencing was performed with immunoSEQ multiplex PCR; in TCRdb, only in-frame clones are kept and a portion is missing. The sample shows 100,000 to 150,000 clones, roughly 90% of them seen only once. The source material was peripheral blood. All receptors come from a woman aged 80 or over with acute or convalescent COVID-19.

The table lists this clone with a count of one. This chain connects TRBV24-1 to TRBJ2-7; TRBD2 matches 8 bases. V lost 0 bases to trimming and J lost 3 bases; unmatched junction nucleotides: 18. The CDR3 loop spans 20 amino acids. Germline values: CDR1 KGHDR, CDR2 SFDVKD. Here the CDR3 reads CATSDLLSGGKTSPGYEQYF. CDR3 DNA: TGTGCCACCAGTGATTTGTTATCGGGGGGGAAGACTAGTCCCGGCTACGAGCAGTACTTC.

The chain carries TRBV6-4 and TRBJ1-5, with 7 bases lining up with TRBD1. The CDR3 loop spans 15 amino acids. With V trimmed by 3 bases and J by 4 bases, 6 bases remained unmatched. Germline assignment: CDR1 MRHNA and CDR2 SNTAGT. This chain's CDR3 is CASSEQGTDNQPQHF. DNA of the CDR3: TGTGCCAGCAGTGAACAAGGGACAGATAATCAGCCCCAGCATTTT.

This sequence joins TRBV9 and TRBJ2-3; 7 bases are a match to TRBD2. Germline values: CDR1 SGDLS, CDR2 YYNGEE. J gave up 6 bases and V 2 bases, and 9 bases lay outside the gene matches. The CDR3 sequence is 15 residues long. CDR3 in DNA: TGTGCCAGCAGCGTTCGGACTAGTCGTTCGGATACGCAGTATTTT. Its protein product is CASSVRTSRSDTQYF. Variable domain in full (rest from reference TRBV9 and TRBJ2-3): DSGVTQTPKHLITATGQRVTLRCSPRSGDLSVYWYQQSLDQGLQFLIQYYNGEERAKGNILERFSAQQFPDLHSELNLSSLELGDSALYFCASSVRTSRSDTQYFGPGTRLTVL.

The rearrangement uses TRBV28 and TRBJ2-6, with 9 bases lining up with TRBD1. The CDR3 totals 19 residues. Looked up from germline, CDR1 is MDHEN and CDR2 is SYDVKM. The ends lost 5 bases at V and 2 bases at J; junction bases unmatched: 13. CDR3 sequence reads: CASSTYSGQGRTGANVLTF. For the CDR3, the DNA is TGTGCCAGCAGTACCTACTCGGGACAGGGACGGACTGGGGCCAACGTCCTGACTTTC.

The chain is built from TRBV29-1 and TRBJ1-1; D gene ambiguous. Germline CDR1 SQVTM, CDR2 ANQGSEA. V lost 4 bases to trimming and J lost 3 bases, with 15 bases between them. The CDR3 is 14 residues long. Here the CDR3 DNA reads TGCAGCGTTGGTGAGAGGGCGAGAGACACTGAAGCTTTCTTT. Encoded protein: CSVGERARDTEAFF.

The rearrangement joins TRBV7-9 to TRBJ2-3; 7 bases line up with TRBD1. The V and J ends lost 5 bases and 5 bases, in that order; junction bases with no gene match: 10. The CDR3 covers 15 residues. The V gene's germline CDR1 is SEHNR and CDR2 FQNEAQ (reference sequence). CDR3 loop: CASSIGTAWKDTQYF. CDR3 in DNA: TGTGCCAGCAGCATTGGGACAGCGTGGAAAGATACGCAGTATTTT.

The chain recombines TRBV18 with TRBJ1-2; D not resolved. The V gene's germline CDR1 is KGHSH and CDR2 LQKENI. V was shortened by 1 base and J by 1 base, with 7 bases between the two germline ends. The length of the CDR3 is 14 residues. The CDR3 loop reads CASSPLAVNYGYTF. The CDR3, as DNA: TGTGCCAGCTCACCACTGGCAGTTAACTATGGCTACACCTTC.